Listed here are 30 T cell receptor beta chains from one sample, sequenced in a study of OX40 agonist ivuxolimab in advanced cancers. Profiled with immunoSEQ multiplex PCR; TCRdb holds only in-frame clones, not every one. The table records 65,000 to 90,000 clones, about 90% of them present only once. Specimen: CD4+ or CD8+ T cells sorted from blood, collected in a trial of the OX40 agonist ivuxolimab. The receptors shown here come from an adult with an advanced solid tumor such as melanoma, head and neck, liver or kidney cancer.

The chain is built from TRBV4-3 and TRBJ2-3, with a possible D match to TRBD1 (6 bases). There are 18 residues in the CDR3. Between the trimmed V and J ends, which lost 0 bases and 2 bases, there was a span of 18 bases. CDR1 and CDR2 from the germline V gene are LGHNA and YSLEER. The CDR3 sequence is CASSQDLWGREATDTQYF. DNA for the CDR3: TGCGCCAGCAGCCAAGACTTATGGGGGCGTGAGGCCACAGATACGCAGTATTTT.

The chain is built from TRBV7-9 and TRBJ1-1, with TRBD1 identical over 7 bases. The V gene end was trimmed by 5 bases and the J gene end by 3 bases; junction bases not matched to a gene: 6. Germline CDR1 SEHNR, CDR2 FQNEAQ (reference sequence). The CDR3 runs 14 residues. CDR3 residues: CASSRRGRDTEAFF. As DNA, the CDR3 is TGTGCCAGCAGCCGCAGGGGGAGGGACACTGAAGCTTTCTTT.

The V and J genes are TRBV25-1 and TRBJ2-3, with D perhaps assigned TRBD1 or TRBD2 (5 bases each). The CDR3 is 16 residues long. Between the trimmed V and J ends, which lost 0 bases and 3 bases, there was a span of 13 bases. Germline V CDR1 and CDR2: MGHDK, SYGVNS. Here the CDR3 reads CASSEYRGALTDTQYF. In DNA form, the CDR3 reads TGTGCCAGCAGTGAATATCGAGGGGCTCTAACAGATACGCAGTATTTT.

The chain links TRBV4-1 to TRBJ2-2; 14 nucleotides agree with TRBD2. This CDR3 has 18 amino acids. Trimming at V came to 5 bases and at J to 3 bases, leaving 8 bases not matched to a gene. Germline CDR1 reads MGHRA; CDR2 reads YSYEKL. CDR3 sequence reads: CASSTGLAGVWDTGELFF. As DNA, the CDR3 is TGCGCCAGCAGCACGGGACTAGCGGGAGTATGGGACACCGGGGAGCTGTTTTTT.

V is TRBV30 and J is TRBJ1-1, with unresolved D. The germline V gene encodes CDR1 GTSNPN and CDR2 SVGIG (reference sequence). The ends were cut back, 5 bases at V and 0 bases at J, with 4 bases in the middle. The CDR3 sequence is 11 residues long. In DNA, the CDR3 is TGTGCCTGGGGTATGAACACTGAAGCTTTCTTT. This encodes CAWGMNTEAFF.

The chain joins TRBV19 to TRBJ2-1; tentatively, D is TRBD1 or TRBD2 (6 bases each). The CDR3 has 15 residues. V gave up 7 bases and J gave up 0 bases, with 13 bases separating them. Germline CDR1 reads LNHDA; CDR2 reads SQIVND (reference sequence). The CDR3 DNA reads as TGTGCCAGTAAATATGAGGGGGGCTCCTACAATGAGCAGTTCTTC. Translation gives CASKYEGGSYNEQFF.

The chain couples TRBV19 to TRBJ1-1, with a possible D match to TRBD1 (6 bases). Trimming removed 4 bases at V and 0 bases at J, with 9 bases between. There are 14 residues in the CDR3. CDR1 and CDR2 (germline): LNHDA, SQIVND (reference sequence). The CDR3 spells CASSNDRLNTEAFF. In DNA form, the CDR3 reads TGTGCCAGTAGTAACGACAGGCTGAACACTGAAGCTTTCTTT.

The J gene is TRBJ2-7, the V gene TRBV6-6; D might be TRBD2 (6 bases). CDR1 MNHNY and CDR2 SVGAGI come from the germline V gene (reference sequence). The CDR3 has 12 amino acids. Deletions cut 6 bases from V and 6 bases from J, with 12 bases between. CDR3 sequence: CASSELGGEQYV. CDR3 bases: TGTGCCAGCAGCGAACTGGGGGGCGAGCAGTACGTC.

The genes are TRBV4-3 and TRBJ1-2, with D possibly being TRBD1 (6 bases). This CDR3 has 14 amino acids. Per the germline V gene, CDR1 is LGHNA and CDR2 is YSLEER. V was pared by 1 base and J by 7 bases, with 13 bases between. DNA of the CDR3: TGCGCCAGCAGCCAAGTGGTGGGGGCGGGTGGCTACACCTTC. Its protein product is CASSQVVGAGGYTF.

This sequence joins TRBV13 and TRBJ2-1, with 7 bases identical to TRBD2. Germline CDR1 PRHDT, CDR2 FYEKMQ (reference sequence). The trim removed 8 bases at V and 9 bases at J, leaving 7 bases unmatched. The CDR3 runs 12 residues. The chain's CDR3 is CASGLGTSEQFF. The CDR3, as DNA: TGTGCCAGCGGACTAGGAACTAGTGAGCAGTTCTTC.

V usage is TRBV19 and J usage is TRBJ1-2; D perhaps matches TRBD1 (6 bases). The V gene's germline CDR1 is LNHDA and CDR2 SQIVND (reference sequence). Trimming left V 6 bases short and J 8 bases short, with 16 bases between. This CDR3 comprises 13 residues. The CDR3 bases are TGTGCCAGTAGCCCGGACAGCCTTCGAGGCTACACCTTC. Amino acid sequence: CASSPDSLRGYTF.

This clone was seen a single time. This chain connects TRBV15 to TRBJ2-1; TRBD2 might be the D (5 bases). The V and J ends lost 0 bases and 8 bases respectively, with 17 bases between them. Per germline, CDR1 LNHNV and CDR2 YYDKDF (reference sequence). This CDR3 comprises 16 residues. CDR3 amino acids: CATSRESGLAWDEQFF. CDR3 nucleotide sequence: TGTGCCACCAGCAGAGAATCCGGACTGGCCTGGGATGAGCAGTTCTTC.

This clone was recorded a few times. The J gene is TRBJ2-1, the V gene TRBV4-3; the D call may be TRBD1 or TRBD2 (6 bases each). CDR3 length equals 13 residues. Germline assignment: CDR1 LGHNA and CDR2 YSLEER. Trimming left V 1 base short and J 10 bases short, with 11 bases between. CDR3 loop: CASSQGAGTEQFF. The CDR3 nucleotides are TGCGCCAGCAGCCAAGGGGCGGGGACAGAGCAGTTCTTC.

This chain links TRBV6-1 with TRBJ1-5, with a weak D call TRBD1 (5 bases). The CDR3 length is 13 residues. Germline V gene lookup returns CDR1 MNHNS and CDR2 SASEGT. Between the trimmed V and J ends, which lost 5 bases and 7 bases, there was a span of 12 bases. The CDR3 sequence is CASSPGHRQPQHF. The CDR3 coding sequence is TGTGCCAGCAGTCCAGGGCACCGCCAGCCCCAGCATTTT.

The V gene is TRBV28, the J gene TRBJ1-1; D perhaps matches TRBD1 (5 bases). V lost 0 bases to trimming and J lost 4 bases, with 6 bases between them. Germline CDR1 MDHEN, CDR2 SYDVKM. This CDR3 region has 13 residues. CDR3: CASSLWGTTEAFF. CDR3 nucleotide sequence: TGTGCCAGCAGTTTATGGGGGACCACTGAAGCTTTCTTT. The variable domain in full, with the rest retrieved from reference TRBV28 and TRBJ1-1, is DVKVTQSSRYLVKRTGEKVFLECVQDMDHENMFWYRQDPGLGLRLIYFSYDVKMKEKGDIPEGYSVSREKKERFSLILESASTNQTSMYLCASSLWGTTEAFFGQGTRLTVV.

The V gene is TRBV28, the J gene TRBJ2-3; no definite D call. CDR1 is MDHEN and CDR2 is SYDVKM in the germline V gene. Trimming took off 5 bases at V and 4 bases at J, with 10 bases between the two ends. The CDR3 consists of 13 residues. CDR3 sequence: CASSAPSPDTQYF. CDR3 DNA: TGTGCCAGCAGTGCCCCTTCACCAGATACGCAGTATTTT.

The chain has TRBV6-5 and TRBJ1-5; D might be TRBD1 (5 bases). Between the trimmed V and J ends, which lost 5 bases and 4 bases, there was a span of 12 bases. Germline assignment: CDR1 MNHEY and CDR2 SVGAGI. The CDR3 has 14 amino acids. CDR3 residues: CASSGADINQPQHF. The CDR3 bases are TGTGCCAGCAGTGGCGCGGACATAAATCAGCCCCAGCATTTT.

The chain combines TRBV6-5 with TRBJ1-2; D uncertain. The CDR3 contains 12 residues. Trimming removed 9 bases from V and 4 bases from J, with 12 bases in between. Looked up from germline, CDR1 is MNHEY and CDR2 is SVGAGI. In DNA form, the CDR3 reads TGTGCCAGTTCCCTGGACGGCTATGGCTACACCTTC. Translation gives CASSLDGYGYTF.

The genes are TRBV13 and TRBJ2-7; D unresolved. Trimming removed 2 bases from V and 6 bases from J, with 5 bases in between. The CDR3 is 11 residues long. From germline, CDR1 is PRHDT and CDR2 FYEKMQ (reference sequence). CDR3 in amino acids: CASSLRGEQYV. The CDR3 DNA reads TGTGCCAGCAGCTTAAGAGGCGAGCAGTACGTC.

The chain is built from TRBV6-5 and TRBJ2-1, with TRBD2 matching over 7 bases. With V trimmed by 2 bases and J by 10 bases, 8 bases remained unmatched. The CDR3 runs to 14 residues. Germline CDR1 and CDR2: MNHEY and SVGAGI. As DNA, the CDR3 is TGTGCCAGCAGTTACGGGGGGACTACTGAGGAGCAGTTCTTC. Translation gives CASSYGGTTEEQFF.

There are a few counts of this clone. This rearrangement joins TRBV2 to TRBJ1-5; 8 nucleotides align to TRBD1. Trimming removed 3 bases from V and 2 bases from J; junction bases left unmatched: 6. The CDR3 loop spans 16 amino acids. Germline V gives CDR1 SNHLY, CDR2 FYNNEI. The chain's CDR3 is CASSESGGIGNQPQHF. For the CDR3, the DNA is TGTGCCAGCAGTGAGTCAGGGGGCATCGGCAATCAGCCCCAGCATTTT.

V and J are TRBV28 and TRBJ2-1, with a possible D match to TRBD1 (5 bases). This CDR3 region has 16 residues. V was shortened by 5 bases and J by 0 bases, with 14 bases between the two germline ends. The germline V gene has CDR1 MDHEN and CDR2 SYDVKM. The CDR3 loop is CASSTVQEHSYNEQFF. DNA of the CDR3: TGTGCCAGCAGTACCGTACAGGAGCACTCCTACAATGAGCAGTTCTTC.

This chain connects TRBV6-1 to TRBJ2-7; D gene unclear. The CDR3 sequence is 12 residues long. Trimming cost V 6 bases and J 2 bases, with 8 bases left between them. Per the germline V gene, CDR1 is MNHNS and CDR2 is SASEGT. DNA for the CDR3: TGTGCCAGCAGCCCTCAACCCTACGAGCAGTACTTC. Translation gives CASSPQPYEQYF.

The J gene is TRBJ2-1, the V gene TRBV28; a possible D gene is TRBD2 (5 bases). The CDR3 is 15 amino acids. Per germline, CDR1 MDHEN and CDR2 SYDVKM. V lost 6 bases and J lost 3, with 15 bases in between. CDR3 nucleotides: TGTGCCAGCAGACTACTAGTTGAGGACTACAATGAGCAGTTCTTC. The encoded protein is CASRLLVEDYNEQFF.

The chain uses TRBV7-8 and TRBJ1-6; 7 positions agree with TRBD1. There are 14 residues in the CDR3. V lost 1 base and J lost 9; bases outside the gene matches: 3. CDR1 and CDR2 (germline): SGHVS, FQNEAQ. This chain's CDR3 is CASSLGGGRSPLHF. CDR3 sequence (DNA): TGTGCCAGCAGCTTAGGAGGGGGCCGTTCACCCCTCCACTTT.

V gene TRBV30 combines with J gene TRBJ2-3; D gene ambiguous. In germline, CDR1 is GTSNPN, CDR2 SVGIG (reference sequence). Trimming took off 3 bases at V and 8 bases at J, with 9 bases between the two ends. The length of the CDR3 is 11 residues. The CDR3 bases are TGTGCCTGGAGAAGCGTTTCTACGCAGTATTTT. Residues: CAWRSVSTQYF.

The rearrangement joins TRBV9 to TRBJ1-1; D perhaps matches TRBD1 (5 bases). V lost 4 bases and J 3 bases, leaving 16 bases between the germline ends. Germline assignment: CDR1 SGDLS and CDR2 YYNGEE. The CDR3 loop spans 15 amino acids. CDR3 sequence (DNA): TGTGCCAGCAGCATGACAGCCGCCGGAGACACTGAAGCTTTCTTT. This codes for CASSMTAAGDTEAFF. Filled out from reference TRBV9 and TRBJ1-1, the complete variable domain reads DSGVTQTPKHLITATGQRVTLRCSPRSGDLSVYWYQQSLDQGLQFLIQYYNGEERAKGNILERFSAQQFPDLHSELNLSSLELGDSALYFCASSMTAAGDTEAFFGQGTRLTVV.

Comments on this clone: At one end the junction does not follow the germline gene, possibly because of a read error. This same CDR3 is encoded by further DNA sequences in the sample. The gene calls are TRBV30 and TRBJ1-2; 7 nucleotides align to TRBD1. There are 12 residues in the CDR3. Germline-derived CDR1 and CDR2 are GTSNPN and SVGIG (reference sequence). CDR3 loop: CAWSEGANGYTF. The CDR3 DNA is TGCGCCTGGAGTGAGGGGGCGAATGGCTACACCTTC. Supplemented by reference TRBV30 and TRBJ1-2, the full variable domain reads SQTIHQWPATLVQPVGSPLSLECTVEGTSNPNLYWYRQAAGRGLQLLFYSVGIGQISSEVPQNLSASRPQDRQFILSSKKLLLSDSGFYLCAWSEGANGYTFGSGTRLTVV.

This chain uses TRBV19 with TRBJ2-5; TRBD1 aligns across 8 bases. The CDR3 totals 16 residues. Germline values: CDR1 LNHDA, CDR2 SQIVND (reference sequence). After removal of 5 bases from V and 1 base from J, the junction contained 9 bases not matched to a gene. Here the CDR3 reads CASSLTGESLQETQYF. In nucleotides, the CDR3 is TGTGCCAGTAGTTTGACAGGGGAGTCCCTCCAAGAGACCCAGTACTTC.

The V gene is TRBV7-3, the J gene TRBJ2-1; 10 bases are shared with TRBD2. V lost 5 bases and J lost 4; bases outside the gene matches: 8. Germline loops: CDR1 SGHTA, CDR2 FQGTGA. CDR3 length equals 16 residues. This CDR3 is CASSPSGGAAYNEQFF. The CDR3 nucleotides read TGTGCCAGCAGCCCGAGCGGGGGGGCGGCTTACAATGAGCAGTTCTTC.